These T cell receptor beta chains were read from a single sample in a study of regulatory T cells in long-lasting Graves disease. MiXCR, run by TCRdb on the multiplex PCR reads, gives a single entry per CDR3 protein. The sample holds approximately 480,000 distinct CDR3 sequences; 15% to 20% are singletons and the top ten take 12%. This sample was shared with a second study, whose subject was T cells in Graves' hyperthyroidism and ophthalmopathy.

The sample was peripheral blood mononuclear cells (PBMCs), taken at new diagnosis, from a patient treated with antithyroid drugs. These receptors came from a man between 35 and 55 years old with Graves disease. CDR3s include the opening cysteine and the closing phenylalanine or tryptophan. The D gene is left open where the match is weak. Clone size is given for some rows only: seen once, a few or many times, or a class if the clone is expanded.

clone_size: NA; d_call: TRBD2; j_call: TRBJ2-1; v_call: TRBV6-1; cdr3_aa: CASRTSGSREQFF; cdr3_nt: TGTGCCAGCAGGACTAGCGGGAGTAGGGAGCAGTTCTTC
clone_size: many; d_call: TRBD1; j_call: TRBJ1-1; v_call: TRBV3-1; cdr3_aa: CASVPTGGTEAFF; cdr3_nt: TGTGCCAGCGTACCGACAGGGGGCACTGAAGCTTTCTTT
clone_size: few; d_call: NA; j_call: TRBJ2-7; v_call: TRBV6-1; cdr3_aa: CASIQTLGYYEQYF; cdr3_nt: TGTGCCAGCATCCAGACGCTAGGCTACTACGAGCAGTACTTC
clone_size: many; d_call: NA; j_call: TRBJ1-1; v_call: TRBV30; cdr3_aa: CAWSPRRGMNTEAFF; cdr3_nt: TGTGCCTGGAGTCCCAGAAGGGGCATGAACACTGAAGCTTTCTTT
clone_size: many; d_call: NA; j_call: TRBJ2-3; v_call: TRBV12-3/TRBV12-4; cdr3_aa: CASSLMGRDTDTQYF; cdr3_nt: TGTGCCAGCAGTTTAATGGGGCGGGACACAGATACGCAGTATTTT
clone_size: many; d_call: TRBD1; j_call: TRBJ2-5; v_call: TRBV6-1; cdr3_aa: CASTWDRGETQYF; cdr3_nt: TGTGCCAGCACTTGGGACAGAGGAGAGACCCAGTACTTC
clone_size: many; d_call: NA; j_call: TRBJ2-5; v_call: TRBV28; cdr3_aa: CASSPPDSQTQYF; cdr3_nt: TGTGCCAGCAGTCCCCCCGACAGCCAAACCCAGTACTTC
clone_size: NA; d_call: TRBD2; j_call: TRBJ2-5; v_call: TRBV5-5; cdr3_aa: CASSGDPGLVRETQYF; cdr3_nt: TGTGCCAGCAGCGGGGATCCGGGACTAGTGCGAGAGACCCAGTACTTC
clone_size: NA; d_call: NA; j_call: TRBJ1-5; v_call: TRBV20-1; cdr3_aa: CSARVPGHSNQPQHF; cdr3_nt: TGCAGTGCTAGAGTACCAGGGCATAGCAATCAGCCCCAGCATTTT
clone_size: many; d_call: NA; j_call: TRBJ1-1; v_call: TRBV12-3/TRBV12-4; cdr3_aa: CASTLGHSSNEAFF; cdr3_nt: TGTGCCAGCACTCTGGGACACTCGTCCAATGAAGCTTTCTTT
clone_size: many; d_call: NA; j_call: TRBJ1-2; v_call: TRBV3-1; cdr3_aa: CASSQDLGGRSYGYTF; cdr3_nt: TGTGCCAGCAGCCAAGATCTGGGGGGACGGAGCTATGGCTACACCTTC
clone_size: many; d_call: TRBD2; j_call: TRBJ2-7; v_call: TRBV27; cdr3_aa: CASSFSREGGEQYF; cdr3_nt: TGTGCCAGCAGTTTTTCGCGGGAGGGGGGAGAGCAGTACTTC
clone_size: many; d_call: NA; j_call: TRBJ2-2; v_call: TRBV5-1; cdr3_aa: CASRPEGVRGELFF; cdr3_nt: TGCGCCAGCAGACCGGAAGGGGTTCGCGGGGAGCTGTTTTTT
clone_size: many; d_call: NA; j_call: TRBJ1-1; v_call: TRBV5-8; cdr3_aa: CASSLGNRNPNTEAFF; cdr3_nt: TGTGCCAGCAGCTTGGGGAACAGGAATCCGAACACTGAAGCTTTCTTT
clone_size: many; d_call: NA; j_call: TRBJ2-3; v_call: TRBV7-9; cdr3_aa: CASSLVSLADTQYF; cdr3_nt: TGTGCCAGCAGCTTAGTTAGTTTGGCAGATACGCAGTATTTT
clone_size: many; d_call: TRBD2; j_call: TRBJ2-1; v_call: TRBV2; cdr3_aa: CASSLSQREYSNEQFF; cdr3_nt: TGTGCCAGCAGTTTATCGCAGCGGGAGTACTCCAATGAGCAGTTCTTC
clone_size: many; d_call: NA; j_call: TRBJ2-2; v_call: TRBV3-1; cdr3_aa: CASSWGNTGELFF; cdr3_nt: TGTGCCAGCAGCTGGGGGAACACCGGGGAGCTGTTTTTT
clone_size: NA; d_call: NA; j_call: TRBJ1-2; v_call: TRBV28; cdr3_aa: CASSHPGPNYGYTF; cdr3_nt: TGTGCCAGCAGTCACCCGGGACCGAACTATGGCTACACCTTC
clone_size: many; d_call: NA; j_call: TRBJ1-2; v_call: TRBV3-1; cdr3_aa: CASSRGRGEGYTF; cdr3_nt: TGTGCCAGCAGCCGAGGCAGGGGCGAGGGCTACACCTTC
clone_size: many; d_call: NA; j_call: TRBJ2-1; v_call: TRBV2; cdr3_aa: CASSGGRGSTYNEQFF; cdr3_nt: TGTGCCAGCAGTGGGGGACGGGGCAGCACCTACAATGAGCAGTTCTTC
clone_size: NA; d_call: NA; j_call: TRBJ1-6; v_call: TRBV27; cdr3_aa: CASSLAGPNSPLHF; cdr3_nt: TGTGCCAGCAGTTTAGCGGGTCCCAATTCACCCCTCCACTTT
clone_size: many; d_call: TRBD1; j_call: TRBJ2-7; v_call: TRBV14; cdr3_aa: CASSHRDRVANEQYF; cdr3_nt: TGTGCCAGCAGCCACCGAGACAGGGTCGCTAACGAGCAGTACTTC
clone_size: many; d_call: TRBD1; j_call: TRBJ2-7; v_call: TRBV28; cdr3_aa: CASRPRDRFVWEQYF; cdr3_nt: TGTGCCAGCAGACCCCGGGACAGGTTCGTTTGGGAGCAGTACTTC
clone_size: NA; d_call: NA; j_call: TRBJ2-3; v_call: TRBV6-5; cdr3_aa: CASSYSLGSTDTQYF; cdr3_nt: TGTGCCAGCAGTTACTCGCTCGGCAGCACAGATACGCAGTATTTT
clone_size: many; d_call: NA; j_call: TRBJ2-3; v_call: TRBV20-1; cdr3_aa: CSARNFATSTDTQYF; cdr3_nt: TGCAGTGCTAGGAATTTCGCAACTAGCACAGATACGCAGTATTTT
clone_size: many; d_call: NA; j_call: TRBJ1-5; v_call: TRBV2; cdr3_aa: CASSSAGREPQHF; cdr3_nt: TGTGCCAGCAGTTCCGCAGGGAGGGAGCCCCAGCATTTT
clone_size: NA; d_call: NA; j_call: TRBJ2-7; v_call: TRBV6-2/TRBV6-3; cdr3_aa: CASSYMAGYDEQYF; cdr3_nt: TGTGCCAGCAGTTACATGGCAGGGTACGACGAGCAGTACTTC
clone_size: NA; d_call: TRBD2; j_call: TRBJ2-2; v_call: TRBV24-1; cdr3_aa: CATSESSGRATGELFF; cdr3_nt: TGTGCCACCAGTGAATCTAGCGGGAGAGCCACCGGGGAGCTGTTTTTT